A single sample gave rise to the 20 T cell receptor beta chains below, sequenced in a study of blood T cell repertoires in COVID-19. Here immunoSEQ multiplex PCR was the method, and the copy in TCRdb shows in-frame clones only, minus some. The table lists around 320,000 clones, 88% of them singletons. Sequenced material: peripheral blood. The source is a woman aged 25-40 years who had recovered from COVID-19.

The V gene is TRBV6-1, the J gene TRBJ2-6; unclear D gene. Germline V gene lookup returns CDR1 MNHNS and CDR2 SASEGT. This CDR3 has 15 amino acids. Trimming shortened V by 3 bases and J by 0 bases, and 6 bases separated the two germline ends. The CDR3 loop is CASSDLSSGANVLTF. In DNA form, the CDR3 reads TGTGCCAGCAGTGACCTCAGCTCTGGGGCCAACGTCCTGACTTTC.

A single count supports this clone. The chain joins TRBV5-6 to TRBJ2-1, with TRBD2 matching over 14 bases. Unmatched junction bases numbered 17, after V lost 4 bases and J lost 11 bases. Per germline, CDR1 SGHDT and CDR2 YYEEEE. The CDR3 spans 18 residues. The DNA for the CDR3 is TGTGCCAGCAGCATTATATGGACTAGCGGGGGGAAACAGGCCCAGCAGTTCTTC. This encodes CASSIIWTSGGKQAQQFF.

The chain uses TRBV7-2 and TRBJ2-5, with unresolved D. This CDR3 contains 14 residues. With 4 bases removed from V and 1 base from J, the gap between germline ends came to 10 bases. Germline lookup yields CDR1 SGHTA and CDR2 FQGNSA. The CDR3 sequence: CASSSTPVQETQYF. CDR3 nucleotides: TGTGCCAGCAGCTCGACACCGGTCCAAGAGACCCAGTACTTC.

This chain links TRBV30 with TRBJ2-1, with TRBD2 matching 8 bases. The CDR3 spans 15 residues. Germline assignment: CDR1 GTSNPN and CDR2 SVGIG (reference sequence). V gave up 0 bases and J gave up 0 bases; unmatched junction bases: 1. The CDR3 here is CAWSVGTSSYNEQFF. The CDR3 DNA follows: TGTGCCTGGAGTGTCGGGACTAGCTCCTACAATGAGCAGTTCTTC.

The chain has TRBV7-6 and TRBJ1-2; 9 nucleotides line up with TRBD1. The junction had 15 bases not matched to a gene; V was cut back by 4 bases and J by 6 bases. Germline V lookup: CDR1 SGHVS, CDR2 FNYEAQ. The CDR3 is made up of 17 amino acids. CDR3 DNA: TGTGCCAGCAGCTCGGTGGCCGGGACAGGGTCACGGGATGGCTACACCTTC. It translates to CASSSVAGTGSRDGYTF.

CDR3 in DNA: TGTGCCAGCTCACTGGATTCAGGCGAGACCCAGTACTTC. It translates to CASSLDSGETQYF. The chain is built from TRBV18 and TRBJ2-5, with unresolved D. Trimming took 4 bases from V and 5 from J, leaving 11 bases between them. The CDR3 runs to 13 residues. The V gene's germline CDR1 is KGHSH and CDR2 LQKENI.

This clone appeared once. The rearrangement uses TRBV2 and TRBJ2-3; the D is unclear. Per germline, CDR1 SNHLY and CDR2 FYNNEI. The V end was cut by 7 bases, the J end by 5 bases, with 10 bases between. This CDR3 is built from 12 residues. The CDR3 DNA follows: TGTGCCAGCATGAGAACGGGAGATACGCAGTATTTT. Translated, it gives CASMRTGDTQYF.

The chain links TRBV3-1 (or the pseudogene TRBV3-2) to TRBJ1-2, with a tentative D call TRBD1 (5 bases). Germline CDR1 LGHDT, CDR2 YNNKEL (reference sequence). Trimming cost V 0 bases and J 4 bases, with 12 bases left between them. The CDR3 consists of 15 residues. The CDR3 reads CASSQDGTGFYGYTF. In DNA form, the CDR3 reads TGTGCCAGCAGCCAAGATGGAACAGGATTCTATGGCTACACCTTC.

This clone has only a few counts. The V gene is TRBV9, the J gene TRBJ1-2; 11 positions agree with TRBD1. Germline values: CDR1 SGDLS, CDR2 YYNGEE. The CDR3 spans 14 residues. V was clipped by 5 bases and J by 4 bases; unmatched bases: 4. The CDR3 loop is CASRGTGGPYGYTF. The CDR3 DNA sequence: TGTGCCAGCAGGGGGACAGGGGGACCCTATGGCTACACCTTC.

The CDR3 nucleotides are TGCGCCAGCAGCTTGGTTGGGGGCGGCACCGGGGAGCTGTTTTTT. Amino acid sequence: CASSLVGGGTGELFF. The rearrangement links TRBV5-1 to TRBJ2-2, with TRBD1 as a possible D gene (6 bases). The CDR3 is 15 amino acids. Germline CDR1 SGHRS, CDR2 YFSETQ. V lost 0 bases and J 4 bases, leaving 10 bases between the germline ends.

The chain uses TRBV23-1 and TRBJ2-1; TRBD1 is a possible D gene (6 bases). TRBV23-1 is given ORF status, its function remaining uncertain. V was trimmed by 0 bases and J by 4 bases, leaving 16 bases between them. The CDR3 has 17 residues. The CDR3 here is CASSQSNPGQSYNEQFF. CDR3 sequence (DNA): TGCGCCAGCAGTCAATCCAATCCCGGACAGAGTTACAATGAGCAGTTCTTC.

The chain couples TRBV15 to TRBJ1-6; D remains ambiguous. The CDR3 contains 15 residues. V shed 8 bases and J shed 2 bases, with 13 bases lying between them. CDR1 is LNHNV and CDR2 is YYDKDF in the germline V gene (reference sequence). CDR3 sequence: CATAPGSPYNSPLHF. DNA for the CDR3: TGTGCCACCGCGCCGGGTAGCCCCTATAATTCACCCCTCCACTTT.

The chain employs TRBV6-5 and TRBJ2-3; D call uncertain. The CDR3 extends over 14 amino acids. The germline gives CDR1 MNHEY, CDR2 SVGAGI. V was shortened by 6 bases and J by 0 bases, with 10 bases between the two germline ends. In DNA, the CDR3 is TGTGCCAGCAGCAGCGTTGCTAGCACAGATACGCAGTATTTT. Encoded protein: CASSSVASTDTQYF.

This clone was observed a single time. The chain uses TRBV6-5 and TRBJ1-1; weak D call: TRBD1 (5 bases). This CDR3 has 13 residues. V lost 0 bases to trimming and J lost 7 bases, with 9 bases between them. Germline V lookup: CDR1 MNHEY, CDR2 SVGAGI. The CDR3 bases are TGTGCCAGCAGTTACTCGAACCAGGGTGAAGCTTTCTTT. Its translation: CASSYSNQGEAFF.

The chain joins TRBV7-9 to TRBJ2-1; 8 bases are a match to TRBD1. With 5 bases clipped from V and 8 bases from J, the junction kept 14 bases outside the gene matches. The CDR3 extends over 16 amino acids. Germline CDR1 is SEHNR and CDR2 is FQNEAQ (reference sequence). CDR3 DNA sequence: TGTGCCAGCAGCCCCCGCCGGGACAGGCTTTCGTATGAGCAGTTCTTC. Translating gives CASSPRRDRLSYEQFF.

V usage is TRBV7-9 and J usage is TRBJ1-4, with 7 bases that match TRBD1. In germline, CDR1 is SEHNR, CDR2 FQNEAQ (reference sequence). The CDR3 covers 15 residues. V shed 5 bases and J 3 bases; nucleotides not matched to a gene: 6. Written as DNA, the CDR3 is TGTGCCAGCAGCCAAACAGGGGTGGCTAATGAAAAACTGTTTTTT. Translated, it gives CASSQTGVANEKLFF.

V is TRBV5-1 and J is TRBJ1-1, with a weak D call TRBD1 (6 bases). This CDR3 spans 15 amino acids. Trimming pared 3 bases from V and 1 base from J, leaving 13 bases between. The germline CDR1 and CDR2 sequences are SGHRS and YFSETQ. In DNA form, the CDR3 reads TGCGCCAGCAGCTACCGGACAGACCCGAACACTGAAGCTTTCTTT. This gives the protein CASSYRTDPNTEAFF.

The V and J genes are TRBV15 and TRBJ1-2, with 8 bases fitting TRBD1. The CDR3 sequence is 15 residues long. V shed 0 bases and J 4 bases; nucleotides not matched to a gene: 4. Germline V CDR1 and CDR2: LNHNV, YYDKDF (reference sequence). CDR3 coding DNA: TGTGCCACCAGCAGAGATCTGACAGGGGTCTATGGCTACACCTTC. This encodes CATSRDLTGVYGYTF.

The V and J genes are TRBV7-9 and TRBJ2-2, with D possibly matching TRBD1 (6 bases). This CDR3 comprises 19 residues. V was pared by 6 bases and J by 0 bases, with 23 bases between. The germline V gene encodes CDR1 SEHNR and CDR2 FQNEAQ (reference sequence). The CDR3 reads CASRPRMGAPGPNTGELFF. DNA of the CDR3: TGTGCCAGCAGGCCCCGGATGGGGGCCCCTGGCCCGAACACCGGGGAGCTGTTTTTT.

This clone was recorded once. The J gene is TRBJ2-3, the V gene TRBV5-1; 8 nucleotides agree with TRBD2. Germline values: CDR1 SGHRS, CDR2 YFSETQ. The CDR3 covers 15 residues. V gave up 6 bases and J gave up 0 bases; unmatched junction bases: 6. CDR3 region: CASNGGGQSTDTQYF. The DNA for the CDR3 is TGCGCCAGCAACGGCGGGGGGCAGAGCACAGATACGCAGTATTTT.